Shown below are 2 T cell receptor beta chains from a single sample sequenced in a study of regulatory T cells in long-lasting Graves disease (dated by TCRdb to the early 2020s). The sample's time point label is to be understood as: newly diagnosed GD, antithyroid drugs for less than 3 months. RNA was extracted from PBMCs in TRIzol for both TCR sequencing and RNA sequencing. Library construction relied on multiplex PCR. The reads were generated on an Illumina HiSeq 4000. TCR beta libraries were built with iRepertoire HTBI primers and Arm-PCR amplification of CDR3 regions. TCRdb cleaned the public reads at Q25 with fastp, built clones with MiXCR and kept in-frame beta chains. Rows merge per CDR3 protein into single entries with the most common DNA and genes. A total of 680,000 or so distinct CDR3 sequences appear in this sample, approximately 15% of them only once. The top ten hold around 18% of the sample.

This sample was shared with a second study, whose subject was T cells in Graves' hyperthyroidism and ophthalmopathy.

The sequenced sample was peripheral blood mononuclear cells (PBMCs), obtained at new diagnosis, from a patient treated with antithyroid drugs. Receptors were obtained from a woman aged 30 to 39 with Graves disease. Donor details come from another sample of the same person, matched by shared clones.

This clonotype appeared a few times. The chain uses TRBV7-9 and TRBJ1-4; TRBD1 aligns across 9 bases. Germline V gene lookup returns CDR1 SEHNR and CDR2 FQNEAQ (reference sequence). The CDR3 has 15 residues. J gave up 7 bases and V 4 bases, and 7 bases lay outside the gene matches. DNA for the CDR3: TGTGCCAGCAGCTCACAGGGGGCGCGGGGTGAAAAACTGTTTTTT. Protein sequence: CASSSQGARGEKLFF.

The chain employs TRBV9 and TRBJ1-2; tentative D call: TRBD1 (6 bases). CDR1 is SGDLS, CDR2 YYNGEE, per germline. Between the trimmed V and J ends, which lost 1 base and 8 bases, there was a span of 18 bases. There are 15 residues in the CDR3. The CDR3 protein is CASSVRRQGREGYTF. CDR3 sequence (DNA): TGTGCCAGCAGCGTAAGACGGCAGGGGAGAGAGGGCTACACCTTC.